This entry concerns a single T cell receptor beta chain. The antigen remains undetermined. Using immunoSEQ multiplex PCR, the repertoire was profiled, and TCRdb retains in-frame clones only, with some absent. The repertoire holds approximately 74,000 clones, with approximately 87% as singletons. The data belong to a study of T cell responses to AZD1222 COVID-19 vaccine. Study findings and constraints: Donors skewed white British and female; clonal diversity was possibly underestimated. Spike was spanned by vaccine-associated CD4 TCRs, which were dominant at 160-218 and 743-854. Only 5 to 7 individuals given AZD1222 were seropositive at baseline.

Trimming pared 7 bases from V and 0 bases from J, leaving 10 bases between. This CDR3 has 14 amino acids. Germline CDR1 is MNHEY and CDR2 is SVGAGI. Pooled in the analysis were second doses at about 4 or about 12 weeks. The specimen was peripheral blood, collected 28 days after the second AZD1222 dose. The gene calls are TRBV6-5 and TRBJ1-5, with D unclear. This receptor was taken from an adult who received the AZD1222 COVID-19 vaccine. DNA for the CDR3: TGTGCCAGCAAACAGATAAATAGCAATCAGCCCCAGCATTTT. This translates into CASKQINSNQPQHF.